The T cell receptor beta chain under discussion was sequenced for a study of cytomegalovirus exposure and HLA in healthy donors. Broader study findings: V- and J-gene trimming of TCR beta was linked (in a later analysis) to a missense DCLRE1C variant. Accurate prediction of HLA-A and HLA-B alleles (for most subjects) was reportedly achieved from TCR beta sequences.

The germline V gene encodes CDR1 SGHKS and CDR2 YYEKEE (reference sequence). The CDR3 totals 14 residues. V lost 4 bases, J lost 2 bases, and 5 bases stayed unmatched. About this clone itself: Its antigen is not identified.

The PCR employed 60 Vbeta primers together with 13 Jbeta primers. In the original workflow: The authors later counted about 80 million unique TCR beta chains, some 9.9 million of them shared. Sequencing was performed with immunoSEQ multiplex PCR; in TCRdb, only in-frame clones are kept and a portion is missing. V, J and clone size reflect that table, while D and trimming were determined from the DNA. This repertoire includes some 28,000 clones. The specimen sequenced was PBMCs. The TCR sequence derives from a man aged 30 to 39 in good health and CMV-seronegative. The genes are TRBV5-5 and TRBJ2-5; TRBD1 matches 7 bases. The chain's CDR3 is CASSLLQGQETQYF. The DNA for the CDR3 is TGTGCCAGCAGCCTTTTACAGGGGCAAGAGACCCAGTACTTC.